Below are 6 T cell receptor beta chains sequenced from a single sample in a study of blood T cell repertoires in COVID-19. Using immunoSEQ multiplex PCR, the repertoire was profiled, and TCRdb retains in-frame clones only, with some absent. Of about 250,000 clones listed, 65% to 90% are singletons. Sequenced sample: PBMCs or T cells enriched from blood (not recorded which). The receptors derive from a woman aged 45-60 years with acute COVID-19.

V usage is TRBV7-9 and J usage is TRBJ2-1, with 7 bases lining up with TRBD1. The junction had 11 bases not matched to a gene; V was cut back by 2 bases and J by 7 bases. There are 16 residues in the CDR3. Germline loops: CDR1 SEHNR, CDR2 FQNEAQ (reference sequence). The CDR3 protein is CASSLPTGVELNEQFF. The CDR3 DNA sequence: TGTGCCAGCAGCTTACCAACAGGGGTCGAATTGAATGAGCAGTTCTTC.

The J gene is TRBJ1-2, the V gene TRBV2; D uncertain. Germline CDR1 and CDR2: SNHLY and FYNNEI. V was clipped by 2 bases and J by 3 bases, with 16 bases between them. CDR3 size: 16 residues. The CDR3 sequence: CASSEWAGPPYYGYTF. CDR3 bases: TGTGCCAGCAGTGAATGGGCGGGCCCCCCCTACTATGGCTACACCTTC.

The chain couples TRBV30 to TRBJ2-1; D is uncertain. The CDR3 spans 13 residues. The ends were cut back, 1 base at V and 5 bases at J, with 9 bases in the middle. In germline, CDR1 is GTSNPN, CDR2 SVGIG (reference sequence). In DNA form, the CDR3 reads TGTGCCTGGAGTGGGGCGTGGAACAATGAGCAGTTCTTC. Its translation is CAWSGAWNNEQFF.

V gene TRBV7-6 combines with J gene TRBJ2-2; 9 bases are shared with TRBD1. The CDR3 loop spans 15 amino acids. CDR1 is SGHVS, CDR2 FNYEAQ, per germline. The V and J ends lost 5 bases and 3 bases, in that order; junction bases with no gene match: 4. In DNA, the CDR3 is TGTGCCAGCAGCCCGACAGGGGGAGACACCGGGGAGCTGTTTTTT. The encoded protein is CASSPTGGDTGELFF.

This clone was seen only once. This chain links TRBV29-1 with TRBJ2-4, with D perhaps TRBD1 (6 bases). This CDR3 has 13 residues. The V end was cut by 4 bases, the J end by 7 bases, with 14 bases between. Per the germline V gene, CDR1 is SQVTM and CDR2 is ANQGSEA. In nucleotides, the CDR3 is TGCAGCGTTGTAAAACAGGGTGGGAACATTCAGTACTTC. Its protein is CSVVKQGGNIQYF.

CDR3 in DNA: TGTGCCAGCAGCCAATACCGGGTCGACACCATATATTTT. As protein: CASSQYRVDTIYF. This chain connects TRBV3-1 (or the pseudogene TRBV3-2) to TRBJ1-3; D remains ambiguous. Germline CDR1 reads LGHDT; CDR2 reads YNNKEL (reference sequence). The CDR3 sequence is 13 residues long. V lost 2 bases, J lost 8 bases, and 10 bases lay in between.